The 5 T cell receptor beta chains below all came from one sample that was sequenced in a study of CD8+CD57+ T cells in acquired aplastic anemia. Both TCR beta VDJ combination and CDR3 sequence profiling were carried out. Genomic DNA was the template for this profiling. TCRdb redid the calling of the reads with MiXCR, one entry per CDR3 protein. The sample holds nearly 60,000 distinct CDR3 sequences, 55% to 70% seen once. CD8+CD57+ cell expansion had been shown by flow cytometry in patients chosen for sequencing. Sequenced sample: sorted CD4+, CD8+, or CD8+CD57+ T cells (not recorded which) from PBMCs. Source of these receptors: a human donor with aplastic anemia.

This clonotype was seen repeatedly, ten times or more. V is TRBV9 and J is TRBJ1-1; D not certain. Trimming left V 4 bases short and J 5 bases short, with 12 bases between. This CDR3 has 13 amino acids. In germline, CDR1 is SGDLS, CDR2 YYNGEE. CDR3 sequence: CASSPRWGTEAFF. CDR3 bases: TGTGCCAGCAGCCCTCGGTGGGGAACTGAAGCTTTCTTT.

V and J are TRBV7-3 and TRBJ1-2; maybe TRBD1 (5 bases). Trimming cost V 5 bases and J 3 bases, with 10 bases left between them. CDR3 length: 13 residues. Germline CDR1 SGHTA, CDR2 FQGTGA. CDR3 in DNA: TGTGCCAGCAGCCCCTCGACAGACTATGGCTACACCTTC. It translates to CASSPSTDYGYTF.

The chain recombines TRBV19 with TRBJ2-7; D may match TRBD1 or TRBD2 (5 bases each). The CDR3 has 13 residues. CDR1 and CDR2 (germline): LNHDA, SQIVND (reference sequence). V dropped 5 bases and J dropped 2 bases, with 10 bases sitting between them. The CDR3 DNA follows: TGTGCCAGTAGTCCGGGACCAACCTACGAGCAGTACGTC. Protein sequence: CASSPGPTYEQYV.

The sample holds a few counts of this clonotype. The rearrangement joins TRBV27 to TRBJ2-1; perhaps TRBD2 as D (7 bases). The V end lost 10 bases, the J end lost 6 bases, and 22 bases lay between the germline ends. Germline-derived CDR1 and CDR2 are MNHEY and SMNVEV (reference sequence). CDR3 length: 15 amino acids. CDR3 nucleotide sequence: TGTGCCACCCAAAGCGGGGCGAGCAGGGGCAATGAGCAGTTCTTC. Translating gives CATQSGASRGNEQFF.

The CDR3 DNA is TGTGCCACCAGCAGTCGGGGCGGCACTGAAGCTTTCTTT. This codes for CATSSRGGTEAFF. The chain links TRBV15 to TRBJ1-1; possible D gene TRBD1, 5 bases. Between the trimmed V and J ends, which lost 3 bases and 4 bases, there was a span of 9 bases. The CDR3 runs to 13 residues. Germline values: CDR1 LNHNV, CDR2 YYDKDF (reference sequence).